This entry is about one TCR beta chain. These data come from a study of cytomegalovirus exposure and HLA in healthy donors. Donors in the study were healthy people who gave bone marrow. CDR3 length: 14 residues. Germline values: CDR1 MGHDK, CDR2 SYGVNS. PCR used 60 Vbeta primers and 13 Jbeta primers. The assay was immunoSEQ multiplex PCR, and TCRdb's table has in-frame clones only and misses some. Among about 180,000 clones, 65% to 85% were seen once, and the ten largest hold 2% to 2.5%. The sequencing input was PBMCs. The sequence was collected from a man aged 55 to 70 in good health and CMV-seronegative. The chain carries TRBV25-1 and TRBJ2-5; 7 bases agree with TRBD1. The assigned J gene may be wrong: the sequence end matches TRBJ2-7 better. The chain's CDR3 is CASTPRDRSYEQYF. For the CDR3, the DNA is TGTGCCAGCACCCCCCGGGACAGAAGCTACGAGCAGTACTTC.